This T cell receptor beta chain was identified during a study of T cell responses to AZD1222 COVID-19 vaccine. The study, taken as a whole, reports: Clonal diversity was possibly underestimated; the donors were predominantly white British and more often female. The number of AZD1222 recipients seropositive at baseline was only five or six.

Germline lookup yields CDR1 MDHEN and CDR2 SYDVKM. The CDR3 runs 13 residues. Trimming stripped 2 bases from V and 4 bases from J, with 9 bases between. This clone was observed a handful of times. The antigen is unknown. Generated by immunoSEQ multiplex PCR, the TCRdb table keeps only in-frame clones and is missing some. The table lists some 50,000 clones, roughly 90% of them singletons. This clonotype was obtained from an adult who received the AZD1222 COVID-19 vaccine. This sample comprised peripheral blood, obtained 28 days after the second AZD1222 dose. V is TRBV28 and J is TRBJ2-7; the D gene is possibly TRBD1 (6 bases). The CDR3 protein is CASSLNREYEQYF. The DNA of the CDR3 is TGTGCCAGCAGTTTAAACAGGGAATACGAGCAGTACTTC.